Presented here are 5 T cell receptor beta chains from one specimen sequenced in a study of CD8 T cells in Susac syndrome. 0.5 to 1 ug RNA was reverse transcribed with random hexamers. MiXCR, applied by TCRdb to the immunoSEQ multiplex PCR reads, yields one record per CDR3 protein. The data contain under 200,000 distinct CDR3 sequences, roughly 92% of them singletons. Source material: CD4+ T cells from PBMCs. These TCRs come from a human donor in good health.

This clonotype was detected only a few times. One junction end does not reproduce the germline sequence, and a read error may be involved. The CDR3 coding sequence is TGCGCCAGCAACCGGGGCCCAGAAGAGACCCAGTATTTC. Translating it yields CASNRGPEETQYF. The chain couples TRBV5-1 to TRBJ2-5, with D perhaps matching TRBD1 or TRBD2 (5 bases each). Per germline, CDR1 SGHRS and CDR2 YFSETQ. The CDR3 is 13 amino acids.

J is TRBJ1-5 and V is TRBV18; no reliable D call. The CDR3 covers 13 residues. The V gene lost 6 bases and the J gene lost 7 bases, with 13 bases spanning the gap. Germline CDR1 reads KGHSH; CDR2 reads LQKENI. The CDR3 DNA is TGTGCCAGCTCCCATAGTGACTCCCAGCCCCAGCATTTT. This sequence encodes CASSHSDSQPQHF.

The genes are TRBV4-1 and TRBJ2-7; perhaps TRBD2 as D (5 bases). The germline V gene has CDR1 MGHRA and CDR2 YSYEKL. The V gene lost 1 base and the J gene lost 2 bases, with 15 bases spanning the gap. The CDR3 is 16 amino acids. This CDR3 is CASSQGSLALTYEQYF. The CDR3 bases are TGCGCCAGCAGCCAAGGATCATTAGCGCTCACCTACGAGCAGTACTTC.

The V gene is TRBV7-2, the J gene TRBJ1-1; D is uncertain. This CDR3 comprises 12 residues. The V gene's germline CDR1 is SGHTA and CDR2 FQGNSA. V shed 1 base and J shed 10 bases, with 10 bases lying between them. This CDR3 is CASSLGGTPAFF. The DNA of the CDR3 is TGTGCCAGCAGCTTAGGAGGAACGCCAGCTTTCTTT.

This clonotype is a singleton in its sample. The chain carries TRBV6-1 and TRBJ2-2; D unresolved. The CDR3 is 13 residues long. Trimming took off 5 bases at V and 7 bases at J, with 11 bases between the two ends. Germline V CDR1 and CDR2: MNHNS, SASEGT. CDR3 region: CASSSGPIGELFF. In DNA, the CDR3 is TGTGCCAGCAGTTCAGGCCCTATCGGGGAGCTGTTTTTT.